This TCR beta chain stems from a study of control samples from healthy donors and cancer patients. Measured with immunoSEQ multiplex PCR; TCRdb has only the in-frame clones, and not every one. Of some 410,000 clones detected, 80% to 95% appear once; the ten largest clones hold just under 6.5%. Germline-derived CDR1 and CDR2 are SGHTA and FQGNSA. CDR3 length: 17 residues. Trimming took 3 bases from V and 2 from J, leaving 17 bases between them. The clonotype was recovered from a middle-aged man with head and neck cancer. The source material was PBMCs. The V and J genes are TRBV7-2 and TRBJ1-3; D may be TRBD1 (5 bases). The CDR3 nucleotides read TGTGCCAGCAGCTTGTGGGGCATCCAGGGAACTGGAAACACCATATATTTT. Protein: CASSLWGIQGTGNTIYF.